The 27 T cell receptor beta chains reported below all come from one sample, sequenced in a study of CD8+ T cells in alopecia areata. The treatment denotes: oral pan-JAK inhibitor, 5-10 mg twice daily. Extracted RNA was reverse transcribed, and the resulting cDNA served as sequencing template. Assay used: immunoSEQ multiplex PCR; TCRdb lists only in-frame clones, some missing. Of about 210,000 clones in the sample, under 75% were seen once. The material was CD4+ T cells sorted from blood, obtained at week 4, from a patient treated with tofacitinib. These TCRs come from a human donor with alopecia areata.

This clone appeared once. CDR3 in DNA: TGTGCCTGGAACCGCGGACAGGGGACCGCGGGGGGTGGCTACACCTTC. Protein product: CAWNRGQGTAGGGYTF. This chain links TRBV30 with TRBJ1-2; 9 nucleotides match TRBD1. The ends lost 4 bases at V and 7 bases at J; junction bases unmatched: 16. The CDR3 length is 16 residues. The germline V gene has CDR1 GTSNPN and CDR2 SVGIG (reference sequence).

The V and J genes are TRBV27 and TRBJ1-5; TRBD1 might be the D (5 bases). The CDR3 consists of 14 residues. Trimming removed 5 bases at V and 6 bases at J, with 14 bases between. Germline CDR1 reads MNHEY; CDR2 reads SMNVEV (reference sequence). As DNA, the CDR3 is TGTGCCAGCAGTCCGGCAGGGTCAGGTCAGCCCCAGCATTTT. Translating it yields CASSPAGSGQPQHF.

The chain uses TRBV5-1 and TRBJ2-2; D is undetermined. Trimming took 4 bases from V and 0 from J, leaving 13 bases between them. In germline, CDR1 is SGHRS, CDR2 YFSETQ. This CDR3 is built from 16 residues. This CDR3 is CASSPGGSSNTGELFF. The CDR3 coding sequence is TGCGCCAGCAGCCCGGGTGGGTCCTCGAACACCGGGGAGCTGTTTTTT.

For this clone: The same CDR3 arises from other DNA sequences in this sample as well. The CDR3 bases are TGCAGTGCTATAGAGAACACTGAAGCTTTCTTT. Its protein is CSAIENTEAFF. J is TRBJ1-1 and V is TRBV20-1, with no clear D. This CDR3 contains 11 residues. The germline gives CDR1 DFQATT, CDR2 SNEGSKA (reference sequence). V lost 4 bases to trimming and J lost 1 base, with 4 bases between them.

Comments on this clone: Germline is not matched at one junction end, which may reflect a read error. The chain employs TRBV12-5 and TRBJ1-1, with a tentative D call TRBD1 (5 bases). This CDR3 has 14 residues. Germline V gene data show CDR1 as LGHNT and CDR2 as FRNRAP. The CDR3 nucleotides are TGTGCTAGTGGGTTGGGGGTGTTAGACACTGAAGCTTTCTTT. The encoded protein is CASGLGVLDTEAFF.

This clone was seen a few times. For the CDR3, the DNA is TGCAGCGTTGGGCAGGGGGCGGAGACCCAGTACTTC. It codes for CSVGQGAETQYF. This chain links TRBV29-1 with TRBJ2-5; the match to TRBD1 covers 8 bases. V was pared by 4 bases and J by 5 bases, with 3 bases of the junction left unmatched. The CDR3 totals 12 residues. The germline V gene encodes CDR1 SQVTM and CDR2 ANQGSEA.

The chain links TRBV5-6 to TRBJ1-5; D uncertain. CDR3 length: 12 amino acids. V shed 0 bases and J shed 5 bases, with 3 bases lying between them. CDR1 and CDR2 (germline): SGHDT, YYEEEE. The CDR3 loop reads CASSLEDQPQHF. The CDR3 bases are TGTGCCAGCAGCTTGGAGGATCAGCCCCAGCATTTT.

V is TRBV7-2 and J is TRBJ1-2; 9 nucleotides line up with TRBD1. Trimming cost V 5 bases and J 4 bases; bases outside gene matches: 5. CDR3 length equals 14 residues. Per germline, CDR1 SGHTA and CDR2 FQGNSA. CDR3 in DNA: TGTGCCAGCAGCCCAGGGACAGGGAGCTATGGCTACACCTTC. Protein: CASSPGTGSYGYTF.

The chain recombines TRBV27 with TRBJ2-7; 7 nucleotides agree with TRBD1. The ends lost 5 bases at V and 4 bases at J; junction bases unmatched: 5. From germline, CDR1 is MNHEY and CDR2 SMNVEV (reference sequence). CDR3 length equals 13 residues. CDR3: CASSRKQGYEQYF. CDR3 in DNA: TGTGCCAGCAGTCGCAAACAGGGGTACGAGCAGTACTTC.

The chain combines TRBV7-6 with TRBJ2-7; TRBD1 aligns across 11 bases. The CDR3 runs to 16 residues. V was clipped by 5 bases and J by 6 bases; unmatched bases: 12. In germline, CDR1 is SGHVS, CDR2 FNYEAQ. The CDR3 coding sequence is TGTGCCAGCAGCCGGAAGCTAGGACAGGGGGCTGGCGAGCAGTACTTC. This encodes CASSRKLGQGAGEQYF.

The V call is TRBV7-9, the J call TRBJ2-1; D may be TRBD1 (8 bases). The CDR3 totals 17 residues. V was shortened by 5 bases and J by 4 bases, with 21 bases between the two germline ends. CDR1 and CDR2 (germline): SEHNR, FQNEAQ (reference sequence). This CDR3 is CASSHKRAGQDYNEQFF. Written as DNA, the CDR3 is TGTGCCAGCAGCCACAAGAGAGCGGGACAGGATTACAATGAGCAGTTCTTC.

This sequence joins TRBV2 and TRBJ1-5; 9 nucleotides align to TRBD1. With V trimmed by 7 bases and J by 7 bases, 5 bases remained unmatched. The CDR3 consists of 13 residues. The germline V gene has CDR1 SNHLY and CDR2 FYNNEI. As DNA, the CDR3 is TGTGCCAGCACCCGGGACAGGGACCAGCCCCAGCATTTT. It translates to CASTRDRDQPQHF.

This chain uses TRBV10-3 with TRBJ1-1, with D possibly matching TRBD1 (5 bases). In germline, CDR1 is ENHRY, CDR2 SYGVKD. This CDR3 has 14 amino acids. Trimming pared 2 bases from V and 1 base from J, leaving 8 bases between. Written as DNA, the CDR3 is TGTGCCATCAGTGAGCCCGGGGGGAACACTGAAGCTTTCTTT. Translating it yields CAISEPGGNTEAFF.

This chain joins TRBV30 and TRBJ1-4; no definite D call. Germline V gene lookup returns CDR1 GTSNPN and CDR2 SVGIG (reference sequence). Trimming left V 0 bases short and J 8 bases short, with 7 bases between. The CDR3 extends over 12 amino acids. CDR3 sequence reads: CAWSVRTEKLFF. CDR3 nucleotides: TGTGCCTGGAGTGTACGAACAGAAAAACTGTTTTTT.

The chain employs TRBV6-4 and TRBJ2-1; 9 bases align to TRBD1. Looked up from germline, CDR1 is MRHNA and CDR2 is SNTAGT. The V gene end was trimmed by 6 bases and the J gene end by 4 bases; junction bases not matched to a gene: 10. This CDR3 spans 16 amino acids. In nucleotides, the CDR3 is TGTGCCAGCAGCGGCTTATCGACAGGGGGTTACAATGAGCAGTTCTTC. Protein sequence: CASSGLSTGGYNEQFF.

This clone was found a few times. The J gene is TRBJ1-2, the V gene TRBV5-1; 7 bases are shared with TRBD1. The CDR3 extends over 13 amino acids. The trim removed 3 bases at V and 8 bases at J, leaving 7 bases unmatched. Germline V gene data show CDR1 as SGHRS and CDR2 as YFSETQ. CDR3 residues: CASSSLDRAGYTF. CDR3 coding DNA: TGCGCCAGCAGCTCCCTCGACAGGGCGGGCTACACCTTC.

The chain combines TRBV7-6 with TRBJ2-1; D remains ambiguous. V was clipped by 0 bases and J by 7 bases, with 10 bases between them. The CDR3 is made up of 14 amino acids. The germline gives CDR1 SGHVS, CDR2 FNYEAQ. This CDR3 is CASSLASFGNEQFF. The CDR3 DNA is TGTGCCAGCAGCTTAGCATCATTCGGGAATGAGCAGTTCTTC.

V is TRBV9 and J is TRBJ1-1; the D is unclear. The CDR3 spans 15 residues. Trimming took 0 bases from V and 1 from J, leaving 10 bases between them. The germline V gene encodes CDR1 SGDLS and CDR2 YYNGEE. The CDR3 bases are TGTGCCAGCAGCGTAGCTACTTTGGGGAACACTGAAGCTTTCTTT. Translating it yields CASSVATLGNTEAFF. Looking up the rest from reference TRBV9 and TRBJ1-1 gives the full variable domain: DSGVTQTPKHLITATGQRVTLRCSPRSGDLSVYWYQQSLDQGLQFLIQYYNGEERAKGNILERFSAQQFPDLHSELNLSSLELGDSALYFCASSVATLGNTEAFFGQGTRLTVV.

This rearrangement joins TRBV5-1 to TRBJ2-6, with D possibly matching TRBD1 (6 bases). The V end was cut by 6 bases, the J end by 2 bases, with 12 bases between. Germline V gene lookup returns CDR1 SGHRS and CDR2 YFSETQ. The CDR3 is 15 amino acids. The chain's CDR3 is CASTQQGTGANVLTF. CDR3 DNA sequence: TGCGCCAGCACCCAACAGGGCACTGGGGCCAACGTCCTGACTTTC.

This clone appeared once. Here the CDR3 reads CASSQDWESSYNSPLHF. The CDR3 region has the DNA TGCGCCAGCAGCCAAGATTGGGAGAGCTCCTATAATTCACCCCTCCACTTT. The chain is built from TRBV4-3 and TRBJ1-6; D is undetermined. This CDR3 has 17 amino acids. Trimming pared 0 bases from V and 0 bases from J, leaving 9 bases between. CDR1 LGHNA and CDR2 YSLEER come from the germline V gene.

V gene TRBV5-6 combines with J gene TRBJ2-1; D is unresolved. Trimming cost V 2 bases and J 5 bases, with 8 bases left between them. Germline V gene lookup returns CDR1 SGHDT and CDR2 YYEEEE. CDR3 length: 13 residues. CDR3 residues: CASSLVGNNEQFF. In nucleotides, the CDR3 is TGTGCCAGCAGCTTAGTAGGGAACAATGAGCAGTTCTTC. The whole variable domain, filled in from reference TRBV5-6 and TRBJ2-1, reads DAGVTQSPTHLIKTRGQQVTLRCSPKSGHDTVSWYQQALGQGPQFIFQYYEEEERQRGNFPDRFSGHQFPNYSSELNVNALLLGDSALYLCASSLVGNNEQFFGPGTRLTVL.

The chain recombines TRBV5-6 with TRBJ2-5; 7 bases are shared with TRBD2. The germline V gene encodes CDR1 SGHDT and CDR2 YYEEEE. J was trimmed by 1 base and V by 7 bases; bases with no gene match: 10. The CDR3 consists of 15 residues. In DNA form, the CDR3 reads TGTGCCAGCGCCGGACTAGGACCTTCCCAAGAGACCCAGTACTTC. Translated: CASAGLGPSQETQYF.

The chain has TRBV11-3 and TRBJ2-5, with 7 bases fitting TRBD1. The trim removed 4 bases at V and 2 bases at J, leaving 1 base unmatched. CDR3 size: 13 residues. Germline V gene lookup returns CDR1 SGHNT and CDR2 YENEEA. The CDR3 loop is CASSWGQQETQYF. Written as DNA, the CDR3 is TGTGCCAGCAGCTGGGGACAGCAAGAGACCCAGTACTTC.

The chain carries TRBV29-1 and TRBJ2-1, with unresolved D. The CDR3 extends over 12 amino acids. CDR1 is SQVTM, CDR2 ANQGSEA, per germline. The ends were cut back, 7 bases at V and 9 bases at J, with 16 bases in the middle. DNA for the CDR3: TGCAGCGCGTGGGTTCGAGTTGGTGAGCAGTTCTTC. Translating gives CSAWVRVGEQFF.

V is TRBV2 and J is TRBJ1-1; TRBD1 matches 9 bases. Germline values: CDR1 SNHLY, CDR2 FYNNEI. V lost 5 bases and J lost 10; bases outside the gene matches: 2. The CDR3 spans 11 residues. CDR3 sequence: CASSTGGLAFF. The DNA of the CDR3 is TGTGCCAGCAGTACAGGGGGCTTAGCTTTCTTT.

V gene TRBV7-2 combines with J gene TRBJ2-2; D could derive from TRBD1 or TRBD2 (5 bases each). Trimming took 8 bases from V and 3 from J, leaving 19 bases between them. The CDR3 runs 16 residues. Looked up from germline, CDR1 is SGHTA and CDR2 is FQGNSA. In nucleotides, the CDR3 is TGTGCCAGCGCCTCGAGGGCAGGGACGTACACCGGGGAGCTGTTTTTT. Protein sequence: CASASRAGTYTGELFF.

This clone occurred many times. This sequence joins TRBV4-2 and TRBJ2-4; D is perhaps TRBD2 (5 bases). Between the trimmed V and J ends, which lost 1 base and 3 bases, there was a span of 10 bases. The CDR3 is 15 amino acids. The germline V gene has CDR1 LGHNA and CDR2 YNFKEQ. The DNA for the CDR3 is TGTGCCAGCAGCCAAGGTCGGGATGACAAAAACATTCAGTACTTC. It is translated as CASSQGRDDKNIQYF.